This passage covers 6 T cell receptor beta chains from one sample sequenced in a study of blood T cell repertoires in COVID-19. The assay was immunoSEQ multiplex PCR, and TCRdb's table has in-frame clones only and misses some. The repertoire has 300,000 or so clones, around nine tenths of them found once; the top ten carry around 2.6%. Sequenced material: PBMCs or T cells enriched from blood (not recorded which). The receptors here all came from a man in his 60s who had recovered from COVID-19.

The genes are TRBV5-1 and TRBJ1-1; D gene ambiguous. Trimming took off 0 bases at V and 4 bases at J, with 13 bases between the two ends. This CDR3 comprises 15 residues. Germline CDR1 is SGHRS and CDR2 is YFSETQ. The CDR3 protein is CASSLASPGFTEAFF. CDR3 DNA sequence: TGCGCCAGCAGCTTGGCCTCTCCGGGATTCACTGAAGCTTTCTTT. Combining the CDR3 with reference TRBV5-1 and TRBJ1-1 gives the whole variable domain KAGVTQTPRYLIKTRGQQVTLSCSPISGHRSVSWYQQTPGQGLQFLFEYFSETQRNKGNFPGRFSGRQFSNSRSEMNVSTLELGDSALYLCASSLASPGFTEAFFGQGTRLTVV.

A note on this clone: The identical CDR3 is also encoded by other nucleotide sequences in the sample. V is TRBV18 and J is TRBJ1-4; D gene ambiguous. The CDR3 consists of 15 residues. V was trimmed by 6 bases and J by 0 bases, leaving 11 bases between them. Germline-derived CDR1 and CDR2 are KGHSH and LQKENI. CDR3 region: CASSPTPATNEKLFF. The CDR3 DNA reads TGTGCCAGCTCTCCCACCCCAGCAACTAATGAAAAACTGTTTTTT.

This sequence joins TRBV7-2 and TRBJ1-2, with D possibly TRBD1 on 6 matching bases. Per the germline V gene, CDR1 is SGHTA and CDR2 is FQGNSA. Deletions cut 1 base from V and 4 bases from J, with 16 bases between. The CDR3 contains 16 residues. CDR3 nucleotides: TGTGCCAGCAGCTTAGTTCCCCTTACAGGGATCTATGGCTACACCTTC. It translates to CASSLVPLTGIYGYTF. Using reference TRBV7-2 and TRBJ1-2 for the parts outside the CDR3, the full variable domain is GAGVSQSPSNKVTEKGKDVELRCDPISGHTALYWYRQSLGQGLEFLIYFQGNSAPDKSGLPSDRFSAERTGGSVSTLTIQRTQQEDSAVYLCASSLVPLTGIYGYTFGSGTRLTVV.

The chain uses TRBV5-4 and TRBJ2-3; 9 nucleotides match TRBD2. Trimming removed 3 bases from V and 1 base from J; junction bases left unmatched: 9. Germline V CDR1 and CDR2: SGHNT, YYREEE (reference sequence). The CDR3 runs to 17 residues. The CDR3 coding sequence is TGTGCCAGCAGCTCATCCGGGACTAGCTACGGCACAGATACGCAGTATTTT. Its protein product is CASSSSGTSYGTDTQYF.

This chain uses TRBV6-5 with TRBJ1-1; D is possibly TRBD1 (6 bases). V was clipped by 0 bases and J by 5 bases, with 10 bases between them. The CDR3 loop spans 14 amino acids. The germline V gene has CDR1 MNHEY and CDR2 SVGAGI. CDR3 nucleotide sequence: TGTGCCAGCAGTTACTCGTACAGGGCTACTGAAGCTTTCTTT. It codes for CASSYSYRATEAFF.

The chain couples TRBV5-1 to TRBJ1-1; TRBD1 matches at 7 bases. Per the germline V gene, CDR1 is SGHRS and CDR2 is YFSETQ. This CDR3 spans 15 amino acids. V trimming: 4 bases; J trimming: 9 bases; junction bases outside the gene matches: 15. The CDR3 sequence is CASSRELTGSDKAFF. As DNA, the CDR3 is TGCGCCAGCAGCAGGGAACTGACAGGGTCAGATAAAGCTTTCTTT.